This passage covers 11 T cell receptor beta chains from one sample sequenced in a study of OX40 agonist ivuxolimab in advanced cancers. The library relied on the immunoSEQ multiplex PCR assay. TCRdb retrieved this table from immuneACCESS and kept in-frame rearrangements only. Not all clones are present; in checked studies, unresolved V genes account for under half, and no reason is known for the remainder. This sample holds more than 95,000 clones; roughly 95% were observed only once. Around 0.18% of the sample rests with the top ten. The sample here was CD4+ or CD8+ T cells sorted from blood, taken in a trial of the OX40 agonist ivuxolimab. The receptors were sampled from an adult with an advanced solid tumor such as melanoma, head and neck, liver or kidney cancer.

The V and J genes are TRBV19 and TRBJ1-1; D is undetermined. CDR1 LNHDA and CDR2 SQIVND come from the germline V gene (reference sequence). The CDR3 runs 13 residues. Between the trimmed V and J ends, which lost 8 bases and 0 bases, there was a span of 10 bases. CDR3 sequence: CASFRRLNTEAFF. The CDR3 DNA sequence: TGTGCCAGTTTCCGCCGCCTGAACACTGAAGCTTTCTTT.

The chain combines TRBV11-2 with TRBJ2-5, with 7 bases lining up with TRBD1. Germline CDR1 reads SGHAT; CDR2 reads FQNNGV. V shed 4 bases and J 2 bases; nucleotides not matched to a gene: 4. This CDR3 contains 14 residues. The CDR3 DNA follows: TGTGCCAGCAGCTGGACAGGCGAGCAAGAGACCCAGTACTTC. Translated, it gives CASSWTGEQETQYF.

The chain joins TRBV6-6 to TRBJ1-1; no clear D. Per the germline V gene, CDR1 is MNHNY and CDR2 is SVGAGI (reference sequence). The CDR3 has 10 amino acids. The germline V and J ends were trimmed by 7 bases and 2 bases, with 2 bases remaining between them. DNA of the CDR3: TGTGCCAGCATCAACACTGAAGCTTTCTTT. Amino acid sequence: CASINTEAFF.

The chain employs TRBV6-5 and TRBJ1-1, with D perhaps matching TRBD1 (5 bases). Per germline, CDR1 MNHEY and CDR2 SVGAGI. V shed 6 bases and J shed 1 base, with 9 bases lying between them. This CDR3 is 13 amino acids long. CDR3 protein: CASRPGGNTEAFF. The CDR3 region has the DNA TGTGCCAGCAGGCCCGGGGGGAACACTGAAGCTTTCTTT.

This rearrangement joins TRBV18 to TRBJ2-7; the D gene could be TRBD1 or TRBD2 (5 bases each). CDR3 length: 13 amino acids. V was trimmed by 4 bases and J by 2 bases, leaving 9 bases between them. Germline V gene lookup returns CDR1 KGHSH and CDR2 LQKENI. The DNA for the CDR3 is TGTGCCAGCTCACTTAGGGACGCCTACGAGCAGTACTTC. It translates to CASSLRDAYEQYF.

The V call is TRBV10-3, the J call TRBJ1-4; D is uncertain. Trimming removed 4 bases at V and 6 bases at J, with 9 bases between. Per the germline V gene, CDR1 is ENHRY and CDR2 is SYGVKD. The CDR3 consists of 13 residues. CDR3 in DNA: TGTGCCATCAGTGGAGGGCAGCATGAAAAACTGTTTTTT. Amino acid sequence: CAISGGQHEKLFF.

The V and J genes are TRBV28 and TRBJ1-3, with a weak D call TRBD1 (6 bases). V was cut by 6 bases and J by 4 bases, with 16 bases left in between. Germline V lookup: CDR1 MDHEN, CDR2 SYDVKM. CDR3 length: 15 amino acids. This CDR3 reads CASSPTPGVGNTIYF. Written as DNA, the CDR3 is TGTGCCAGCAGCCCTACCCCAGGGGTCGGAAACACCATATATTTT.

This sequence joins TRBV2 and TRBJ1-1, with TRBD1 as a possible D gene (5 bases). Germline lookup yields CDR1 SNHLY and CDR2 FYNNEI. The V gene lost 3 bases and the J gene lost 1 base, with 21 bases spanning the gap. CDR3 size: 18 residues. DNA of the CDR3: TGTGCCAGCAGTGATGGGCTTTTCCTCGACAGCAAGAACACTGAAGCTTTCTTT. It yields the protein CASSDGLFLDSKNTEAFF.

The CDR3 DNA is TGTGCCAGCAGCTCGGGACAGGGGAACTACGAGCAGTACTTC. It yields the protein CASSSGQGNYEQYF. V gene TRBV7-9 combines with J gene TRBJ2-7, with 10 bases aligning to TRBD1. Losses at the gene ends were 4 bases for V and 3 bases for J; bases not matched to a gene: 3. Germline loops: CDR1 SEHNR, CDR2 FQNEAQ (reference sequence). CDR3 length: 14 residues.

The gene calls are TRBV14 and TRBJ2-1; TRBD2 might be the D (5 bases). V was clipped by 3 bases and J by 5 bases, with 14 bases between them. From germline, CDR1 is SGHDN and CDR2 FVKESK. The CDR3 is 15 amino acids. The CDR3 DNA follows: TGTGCCAGCAGCCACGGCGGGTCGGCGCACAATGAGCAGTTCTTC. It codes for CASSHGGSAHNEQFF.

The chain carries TRBV27 and TRBJ1-2; 8 bases line up with TRBD1. Germline CDR1 reads MNHEY; CDR2 reads SMNVEV (reference sequence). Trimming removed 5 bases from V and 3 bases from J; junction bases left unmatched: 2. The CDR3 runs 13 residues. CDR3 DNA sequence: TGTGCCAGCAGTCCACAGGGGGACTATGGCTACACCTTC. Protein product: CASSPQGDYGYTF.